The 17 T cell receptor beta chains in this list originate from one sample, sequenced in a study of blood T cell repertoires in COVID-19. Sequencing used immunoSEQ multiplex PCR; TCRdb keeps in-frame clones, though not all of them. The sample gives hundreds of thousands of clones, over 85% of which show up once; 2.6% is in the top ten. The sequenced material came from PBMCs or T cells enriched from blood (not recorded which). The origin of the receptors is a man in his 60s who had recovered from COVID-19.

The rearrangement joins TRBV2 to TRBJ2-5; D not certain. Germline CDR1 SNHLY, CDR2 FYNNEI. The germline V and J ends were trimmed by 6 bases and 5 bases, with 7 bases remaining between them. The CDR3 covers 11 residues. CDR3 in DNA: TGTGCCAGCAGGTACTCGGAGACCCAGTACTTC. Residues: CASRYSETQYF.

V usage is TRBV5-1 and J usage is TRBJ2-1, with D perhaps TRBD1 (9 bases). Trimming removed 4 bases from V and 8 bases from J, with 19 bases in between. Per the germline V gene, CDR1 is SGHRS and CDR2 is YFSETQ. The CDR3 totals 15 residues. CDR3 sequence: CASSRGGQGAYEQFF. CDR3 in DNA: TGCGCCAGCAGCCGGGGGGGACAGGGTGCCTATGAGCAGTTCTTC.

CDR3: CATAIRTSSGSWYNEQFF. The CDR3 DNA follows: TGTGCCACCGCTATTAGGACGAGCAGCGGGAGTTGGTACAATGAGCAGTTCTTC. This chain uses TRBV25-1 with TRBJ2-1, with 8 bases lining up with TRBD2. The CDR3 covers 18 residues. V lost 10 bases, J lost 4 bases, and 21 bases stayed unmatched. Germline V gene data show CDR1 as MGHDK and CDR2 as SYGVNS.

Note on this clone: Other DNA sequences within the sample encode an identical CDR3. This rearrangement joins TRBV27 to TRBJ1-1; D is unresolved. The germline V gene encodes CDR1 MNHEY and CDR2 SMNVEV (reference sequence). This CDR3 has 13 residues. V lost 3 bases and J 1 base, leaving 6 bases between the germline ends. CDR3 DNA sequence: TGTGCCAGCAGTTTTCGAGGGAACACTGAAGCTTTCTTT. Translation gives CASSFRGNTEAFF.

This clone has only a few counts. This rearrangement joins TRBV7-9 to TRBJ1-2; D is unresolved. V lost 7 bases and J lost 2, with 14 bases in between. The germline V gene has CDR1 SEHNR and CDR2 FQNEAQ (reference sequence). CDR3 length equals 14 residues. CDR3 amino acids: CASNLVQLNYGYTF. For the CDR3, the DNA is TGTGCCAGCAACCTAGTCCAGTTAAACTATGGCTACACCTTC.

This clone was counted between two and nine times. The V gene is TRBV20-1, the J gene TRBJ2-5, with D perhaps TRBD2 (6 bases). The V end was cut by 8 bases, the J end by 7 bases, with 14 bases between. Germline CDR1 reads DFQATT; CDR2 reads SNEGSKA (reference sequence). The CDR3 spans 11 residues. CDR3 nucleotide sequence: TGCAGTACCGGGACTCTCGGGACCCAGTACTTC. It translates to CSTGTLGTQYF.

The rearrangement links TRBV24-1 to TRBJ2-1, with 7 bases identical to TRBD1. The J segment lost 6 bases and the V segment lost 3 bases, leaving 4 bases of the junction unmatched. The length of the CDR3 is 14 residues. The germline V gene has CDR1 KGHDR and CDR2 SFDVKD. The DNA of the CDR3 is TGTGCCACCAGTGATACGGGACAGAGCAATGAGCAGTTCTTC. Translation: CATSDTGQSNEQFF.

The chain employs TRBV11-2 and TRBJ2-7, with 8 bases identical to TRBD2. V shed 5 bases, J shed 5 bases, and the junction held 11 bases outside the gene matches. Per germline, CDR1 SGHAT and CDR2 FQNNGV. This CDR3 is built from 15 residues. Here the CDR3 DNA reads TGTGCCAGCAGCAAAGTGGGACTAGGTCTCCACGAGCAGTACTTC. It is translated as CASSKVGLGLHEQYF.

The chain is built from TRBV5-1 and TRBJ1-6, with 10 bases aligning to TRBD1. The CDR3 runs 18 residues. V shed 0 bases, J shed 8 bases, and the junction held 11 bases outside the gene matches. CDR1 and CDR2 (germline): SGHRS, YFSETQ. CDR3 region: CASSLDFRRQGAYSPLHF. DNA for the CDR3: TGCGCCAGCAGCTTGGATTTTCGGCGACAGGGGGCATATTCACCCCTCCACTTT.

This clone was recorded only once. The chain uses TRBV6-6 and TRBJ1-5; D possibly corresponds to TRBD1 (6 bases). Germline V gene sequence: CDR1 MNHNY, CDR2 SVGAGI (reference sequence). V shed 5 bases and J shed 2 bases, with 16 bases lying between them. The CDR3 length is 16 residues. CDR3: CASSGKQGTGNQPQHF. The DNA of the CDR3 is TGTGCCAGCAGTGGAAAACAGGGCACGGGCAATCAGCCCCAGCATTTT.

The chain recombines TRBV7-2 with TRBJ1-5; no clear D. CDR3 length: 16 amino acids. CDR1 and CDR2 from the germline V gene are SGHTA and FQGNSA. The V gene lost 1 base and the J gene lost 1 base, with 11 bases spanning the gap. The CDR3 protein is CASSLDAGMSNQPQHF. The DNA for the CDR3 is TGTGCCAGCAGCTTAGACGCAGGCATGAGCAATCAGCCCCAGCATTTT.

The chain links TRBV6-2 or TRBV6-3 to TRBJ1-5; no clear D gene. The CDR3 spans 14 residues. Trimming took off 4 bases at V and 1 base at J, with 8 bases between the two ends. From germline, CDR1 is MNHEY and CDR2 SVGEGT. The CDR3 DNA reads TGTGCCAGCAGTTCAGGAGGAAGCAATCAGCCCCAGCATTTT. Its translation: CASSSGGSNQPQHF.

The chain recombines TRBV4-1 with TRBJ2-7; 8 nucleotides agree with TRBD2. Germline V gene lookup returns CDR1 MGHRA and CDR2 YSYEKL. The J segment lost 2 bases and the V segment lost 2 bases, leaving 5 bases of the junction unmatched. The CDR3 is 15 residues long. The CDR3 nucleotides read TGCGCCAGCAGCCAATCCCTAGCGGGCGCCTACGAGCAGTACTTC. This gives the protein CASSQSLAGAYEQYF.

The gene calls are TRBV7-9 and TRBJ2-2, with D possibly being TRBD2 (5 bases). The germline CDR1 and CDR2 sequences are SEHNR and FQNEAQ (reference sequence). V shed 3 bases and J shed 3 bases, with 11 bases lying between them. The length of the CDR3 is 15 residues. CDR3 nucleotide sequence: TGTGCCAGCAGCTTGCTAAGCGGAGACACCGGGGAGCTGTTTTTT. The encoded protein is CASSLLSGDTGELFF. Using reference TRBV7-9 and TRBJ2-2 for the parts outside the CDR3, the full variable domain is DTGVSQNPRHKITKRGQNVTFRCDPISEHNRLYWYRQTLGQGPEFLTYFQNEAQLEKSRLLSDRFSAERPKGSFSTLEIQRTEQGDSAMYLCASSLLSGDTGELFFGEGSRLTVL.

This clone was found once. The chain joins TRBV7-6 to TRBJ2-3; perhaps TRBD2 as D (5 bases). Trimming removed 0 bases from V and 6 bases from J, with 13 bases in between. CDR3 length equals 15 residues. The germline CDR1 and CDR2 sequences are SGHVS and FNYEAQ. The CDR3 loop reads CASSLAAIGGDTQYF. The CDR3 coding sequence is TGTGCCAGCAGCTTAGCAGCGATAGGCGGGGATACGCAGTATTTT.

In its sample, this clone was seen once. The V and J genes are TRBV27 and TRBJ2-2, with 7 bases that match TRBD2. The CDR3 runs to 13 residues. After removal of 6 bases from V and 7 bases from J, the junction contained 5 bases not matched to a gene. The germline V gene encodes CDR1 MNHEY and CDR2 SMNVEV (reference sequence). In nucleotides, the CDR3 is TGTGCCAGCAGCTACACTAGCGACGGGGAGCTGTTTTTT. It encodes CASSYTSDGELFF.

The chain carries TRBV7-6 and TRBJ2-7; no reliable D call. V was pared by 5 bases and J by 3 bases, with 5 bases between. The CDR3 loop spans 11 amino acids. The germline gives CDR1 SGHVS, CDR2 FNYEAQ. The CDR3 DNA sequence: TGTGCCAGCAGCGCCTACTACGAGCAGTACTTC. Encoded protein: CASSAYYEQYF.